Each of the 12 T cell receptor beta chains below was sequenced from the same sample in a study of cytomegalovirus exposure and HLA in healthy donors. The PCR contained 60 Vbeta and 13 Jbeta primers. Repertoires were generated with immunoSEQ multiplex PCR, while TCRdb's copy carries only in-frame clones and drops some. The table shows 110,000 or so clones, with roughly four fifths occurring only once. The sample consisted of PBMCs. These receptors came from a man aged 40-55 years in good health and CMV-seronegative.

The V call is TRBV19, the J call TRBJ2-7; 9 bases line up with TRBD1. Germline V gene sequence: CDR1 LNHDA, CDR2 SQIVND (reference sequence). V lost 7 bases to trimming and J lost 3 bases; unmatched junction nucleotides: 4. The CDR3 is made up of 13 amino acids. Here the CDR3 reads CASTAGQGYEQYF. CDR3 in DNA: TGTGCCAGTACGGCGGGACAGGGCTACGAGCAGTACTTC.

The genes are TRBV6-4 and TRBJ1-1; no clear D. Looked up from germline, CDR1 is MRHNA and CDR2 is SNTAGT. The CDR3 totals 13 residues. The V gene lost 2 bases and the J gene lost 3 bases, with 7 bases spanning the gap. The CDR3 nucleotides read TGTGCCAGCAGTGACAGGGAGGACACTGAAGCTTTCTTT. Translating it yields CASSDREDTEAFF.

V usage is TRBV7-9 and J usage is TRBJ1-2; 9 bases map to TRBD1. Per germline, CDR1 SEHNR and CDR2 FQNEAQ (reference sequence). CDR3 size: 14 residues. The ends lost 5 bases at V and 8 bases at J; junction bases unmatched: 9. CDR3 in DNA: TGTGCCAGCAGCCCCCCGGACAGGGGTTGGGGCTACACCTTC. The encoded protein is CASSPPDRGWGYTF. Together with reference TRBV7-9 and TRBJ1-2, the CDR3 gives the full variable domain: DTGVSQNPRHKITKRGQNVTFRCDPISEHNRLYWYRQTLGQGPEFLTYFQNEAQLEKSRLLSDRFSAERPKGSFSTLEIQRTEQGDSAMYLCASSPPDRGWGYTFGSGTRLTVV.

J is TRBJ2-5 and V is TRBV7-6; TRBD1 is a possible D gene (6 bases). CDR3 length: 15 amino acids. CDR1 is SGHVS, CDR2 FNYEAQ, per germline. The ends were cut back, 1 base at V and 2 bases at J, with 11 bases in the middle. CDR3 in DNA: TGTGCCAGCAGCTTAGAGGGACATCAACAAGAGACCCAGTACTTC. It specifies CASSLEGHQQETQYF.

The chain employs TRBV7-3 and TRBJ2-2; no reliable D call. This CDR3 comprises 12 residues. V lost 3 bases and J 4 bases, leaving 3 bases between the germline ends. Germline CDR1 reads SGHTA; CDR2 reads FQGTGA. The CDR3 coding sequence is TGTGCCAGCAGCTTCTCCACCGGGGAGCTGTTTTTT. Its protein product is CASSFSTGELFF.

V and J are TRBV7-9 and TRBJ1-1, with D possibly TRBD1 on 6 matching bases. Germline loops: CDR1 SEHNR, CDR2 FQNEAQ (reference sequence). The CDR3 has 17 residues. V lost 3 bases and J 1 base, leaving 18 bases between the germline ends. The CDR3 sequence is CASSFRSGTQKNTEAFF. CDR3 in DNA: TGTGCCAGCAGCTTCCGGTCCGGGACACAAAAGAACACTGAAGCTTTCTTT.

This chain connects TRBV9 to TRBJ1-5; D call uncertain. Germline V gene lookup returns CDR1 SGDLS and CDR2 YYNGEE. CDR3 length: 15 residues. V shed 0 bases and J shed 4 bases, with 11 bases lying between them. CDR3: CASSVGGGRNQPQHF. As DNA, the CDR3 is TGTGCCAGCAGCGTAGGTGGAGGGAGGAATCAGCCCCAGCATTTT.

The V and J genes are TRBV13 and TRBJ1-2; 7 bases agree with TRBD1. Trimming took 8 bases from V and 0 from J; bases not matched to a gene: 12. The CDR3 spans 16 residues. Germline CDR1 and CDR2: PRHDT and FYEKMQ (reference sequence). CDR3 residues: CASATYRGTSNYGYTF. In DNA form, the CDR3 reads TGTGCCAGCGCCACCTACAGGGGCACCTCTAACTATGGCTACACCTTC.

The chain couples TRBV4-2 to TRBJ2-7, with D possibly matching TRBD1 (5 bases). This CDR3 has 14 residues. Germline lookup yields CDR1 LGHNA and CDR2 YNFKEQ. Trimming removed 0 bases from V and 2 bases from J, with 8 bases in between. This chain's CDR3 is CASSQDRGTYEQYF. In DNA, the CDR3 is TGTGCCAGCAGCCAAGATAGGGGAACCTACGAGCAGTACTTC.

This sequence joins TRBV2 and TRBJ2-7; 8 nucleotides align to TRBD2. J gave up 1 base and V 4 bases, and 3 bases lay outside the gene matches. The CDR3 contains 14 residues. Germline V gene lookup returns CDR1 SNHLY and CDR2 FYNNEI. As DNA, the CDR3 is TGTGCCAGCAGTGGGGGGACTAGGTCCTACGAGCAGTACTTC. It is translated as CASSGGTRSYEQYF.

The chain carries TRBV15 and TRBJ1-2; 9 bases align to TRBD1. With 0 bases clipped from V and 2 bases from J, the junction kept 10 bases outside the gene matches. The CDR3 covers 18 residues. Looked up from germline, CDR1 is LNHNV and CDR2 is YYDKDF (reference sequence). CDR3 residues: CATSRDTVLGQGNYGYTF. In DNA form, the CDR3 reads TGTGCCACCAGCAGAGACACCGTGTTAGGACAGGGGAACTATGGCTACACCTTC.

There are a few counts of this clone. This chain connects TRBV4-3 to TRBJ2-6; 7 bases align to TRBD2. Germline assignment: CDR1 LGHNA and CDR2 YSLEER. V lost 0 bases, J lost 1 base, and 6 bases stayed unmatched. This CDR3 has 18 residues. CDR3 in DNA: TGCGCCAGCAGCCAAGAGGTGGGAGGGTGGTCTGGGGCCAACGTCCTGACTTTC. As protein: CASSQEVGGWSGANVLTF.